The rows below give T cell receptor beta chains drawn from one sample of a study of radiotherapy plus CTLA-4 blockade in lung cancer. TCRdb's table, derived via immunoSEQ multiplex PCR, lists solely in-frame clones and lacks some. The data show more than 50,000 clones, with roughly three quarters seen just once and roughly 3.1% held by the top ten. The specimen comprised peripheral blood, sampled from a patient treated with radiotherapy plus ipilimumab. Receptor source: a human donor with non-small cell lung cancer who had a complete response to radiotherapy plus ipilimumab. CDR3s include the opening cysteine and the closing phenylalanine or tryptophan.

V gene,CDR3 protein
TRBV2,CASSEAWMRLAKNIQYF
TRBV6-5,CASSRQGISTDTQYF
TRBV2,CASMNTEAFF
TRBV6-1,CASIRPDGNNEQFF
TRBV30,CAWSPLAGAADTQYF
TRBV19,CASSALAGLGGTDTQYF
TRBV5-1,CASSFLAANTGELFF
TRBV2,CASRADRYTSYEQYF
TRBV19,CASSLSWNTEAFF
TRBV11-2,CASSTGTRSRGLHEQYF
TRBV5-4,CASRTSGGAFYGYTF
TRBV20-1,CSADRDEQYF
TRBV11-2,CASSLGGAGAHETQYF
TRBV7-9,CASSRGGLNTEAFF
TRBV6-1,CASSEGTGGSSGNTIYF
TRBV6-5,CASSTGRGLSEQFF
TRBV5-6,CASSLAGRTEAFF
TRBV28,CASSSGRQTDTQYF
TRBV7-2,CASSLNRGRANEQFF
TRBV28,CASGSGRTDTQYF
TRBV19,CASSIQVTSSDTQYF
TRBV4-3,CASSQDARNYGYTF
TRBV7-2,CASSLTGTGSPIPDTQYF
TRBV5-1,CASSLNPIGTSGINEQFF
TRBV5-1,CASSLTGANGELFF
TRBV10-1,CASSAERGGPRNIQYF
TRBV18,CASSPRQGTSVKYNEQFF
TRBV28,CASSSLPGTSGRAGYEQYF
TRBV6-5,CASSSGGPYEQYF
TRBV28,CASSPAGTGSYEQYF
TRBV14,CASSQVETGGTEAFF
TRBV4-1,CASSRGVGRTDTQYF
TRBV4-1,CASSQDRTSGSITDTQYF
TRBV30,CAWRGLGPSDTQYF
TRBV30,CAWRGGGGLNTGELFF
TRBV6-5,CATRMGGGRNQPQHF
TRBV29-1,CSVRQGENIQYF
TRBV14,CASSQGTSLVYEQFF
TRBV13,CASSSPGSYNEQFF
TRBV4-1,CASSQDGHDRSNTGELFF
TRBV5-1,CASSLTDPYQETQYF
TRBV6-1,CASSEALASGRSEQFF
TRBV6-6,CASRIVGQTNSPLHF
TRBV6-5,CASSYRGAGLYEQYF
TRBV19,CATRGTGSNQPQHF
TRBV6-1,CASSEARHRGAGEAFF
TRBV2,CARTRLAAYSYNEQFF
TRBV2,CASNGQGAPKAFF
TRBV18,CASRGFYEQYF
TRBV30,CARRGQGAGANVLTF